Listed here is a single T cell receptor (beta chain). How the authors handled the data: Quantification of nucleated cells was approximated via reference gene primer amplification. Assay used: immunoSEQ multiplex PCR; TCRdb lists only in-frame clones, some missing. V and J calls and clone size are as listed in that table; D and trimming were resolved from the DNA. The sample lists tens of thousands of clones; roughly 86% were seen once. The data are from a study of blood T cell repertoires in COVID-19. Turning to the study itself: Both acute and convalescent COVID-19 samples were obtained from the United States, Italy and Spain. The analysed material was cDNA or gDNA that came from T cells, B-cell-depleted T cells, or PBMCs.

Germline V gene lookup returns CDR1 SGHRS and CDR2 YFSETQ. V shed 4 bases and J 3 bases; nucleotides not matched to a gene: 11. The CDR3 contains 16 residues. J is TRBJ2-7 and V is TRBV5-1; 9 bases align to TRBD2. The sequencing sample was made of peripheral blood. The source of this sequence is a human donor in a cohort sampled during active COVID-19. The CDR3 sequence is CASSSPRGGPFYEQYF. For the CDR3, the DNA is TGCGCCAGCAGCAGCCCGCGGGGGGGCCCTTTCTACGAGCAGTACTTC.